This T cell receptor (beta chain) is drawn from a study of glioma-infiltrating T cells after dendritic cell vaccination. The protocol was immunoSEQ multiplex PCR, while the TCRdb copy is restricted to in-frame clones and leaves out a portion. Of roughly 70,000 clones listed, approximately 80% are singletons. The material sequenced was blood, taken before dendritic cell vaccination. The sequence was collected from a human donor with glioblastoma.

The CDR3 loop is CASSQEVYRGRAGELFF. The CDR3 DNA sequence: TGCGCCAGCAGCCAAGAGGTTTACAGGGGGAGGGCCGGGGAGCTGTTTTTT. The chain couples TRBV4-1 to TRBJ2-2; a weak D match, TRBD1 (8 bases). There are 17 residues in the CDR3. Germline V gene lookup returns CDR1 MGHRA and CDR2 YSYEKL. The V end lost 0 bases, the J end lost 6 bases, and 17 bases lay between the germline ends.